Shown below are 26 T cell receptor beta chains from a single sample sequenced in a study of T cells in Graves' hyperthyroidism and ophthalmopathy (dated by TCRdb to between 2018 and 2021). Library preparation used multiplex PCR. The sequencer was an Illumina HiSeq 2000. The TCR beta CDR3 regions were amplified from RNA transcripts. A first-round RT-PCR of the TCR CDR3 used the HTBI primer set with the Qiagen OneStep RT-PCR kit. Using fastp trimming at Q25 and MiXCR clonotype assembly, TCRdb reanalyzed the public sequencing data and kept in-frame beta chains. Each CDR3 protein gets just one entry, which takes the most common genes and DNA from the rows behind it. The sample contains roughly 660,000 distinct CDR3 sequences, roughly 17% of them found a single time. Jointly, the top ten make up roughly a sixth of the sample. The sequenced sample consisted of blood. All receptors derive from a man aged 50 or older with Graves' hyperthyroidism.

Ten or more counts support this clonotype. As DNA, the CDR3 is TGCAGCGTTGCAACTCCAGGGTGGGGGGCCACTGAAGCTTTCTTT. This gives the protein CSVATPGWGATEAFF. The chain carries TRBV29-1 and TRBJ1-1; a possible D gene is TRBD1 (6 bases). Trimming stripped 4 bases from V and 4 bases from J, with 19 bases between. Germline values: CDR1 SQVTM, CDR2 ANQGSEA. CDR3 length: 15 residues.

The chain combines TRBV7-9 with TRBJ2-7, with 10 bases matching TRBD1. Germline values: CDR1 SEHNR, CDR2 FQNEAQ (reference sequence). The V gene end was trimmed by 3 bases and the J gene end by 1 base; junction bases not matched to a gene: 18. The CDR3 runs 20 residues. The CDR3 spells CASSFDRGRIGAGASYEQYF. DNA of the CDR3: TGTGCCAGCAGCTTCGACAGGGGGCGAATCGGAGCGGGAGCGTCCTACGAGCAGTACTTC.

This clonotype was picked up many times. The V gene is TRBV10-3, the J gene TRBJ1-3; maybe TRBD1 (5 bases). Per germline, CDR1 ENHRY and CDR2 SYGVKD. The CDR3 length is 15 residues. V was shortened by 10 bases and J by 0 bases, with 16 bases between the two germline ends. The CDR3 sequence: CATADHRYSGNTIYF. CDR3 DNA: TGTGCCACAGCCGATCACAGGTACTCTGGAAACACCATATATTTT.

This clonotype turned up a few times. V usage is TRBV25-1 and J usage is TRBJ1-2, with D possibly matching TRBD1 (6 bases). This CDR3 comprises 16 residues. Germline assignment: CDR1 MGHDK and CDR2 SYGVNS. V was trimmed by 4 bases and J by 7 bases, leaving 22 bases between them. In DNA form, the CDR3 reads TGTGCCAGCAGTGCCTCGAGTCTGTGGGGGGCTGGTGGCTACACCTTC. The encoded protein is CASSASSLWGAGGYTF.

V usage is TRBV5-1 and J usage is TRBJ2-7; 9 nucleotides line up with TRBD1. Germline V gene sequence: CDR1 SGHRS, CDR2 YFSETQ. V gave up 4 bases and J gave up 3 bases; unmatched junction bases: 8. The CDR3 is made up of 15 amino acids. CDR3 DNA: TGCGCCAGCAGCATTCGCCGGGACAGGGACTACGAGCAGTACTTC. Amino acids: CASSIRRDRDYEQYF.

V usage is TRBV24-1 and J usage is TRBJ2-2; no clear D. This CDR3 comprises 15 residues. V was clipped by 3 bases and J by 2 bases, with 9 bases between them. Per germline, CDR1 KGHDR and CDR2 SFDVKD. CDR3 bases: TGTGCCACCAGTGATAGGGCTGTCAACACCGGGGAGCTGTTTTTT. Its protein product is CATSDRAVNTGELFF.

This rearrangement joins TRBV28 to TRBJ2-1; 10 nucleotides line up with TRBD1. The CDR3 sequence is 15 residues long. Germline trimming cut 2 bases from V and 5 bases from J; bases unmatched to any gene: 3. Germline lookup yields CDR1 MDHEN and CDR2 SYDVKM. CDR3 amino acids: CASSLQGTGDNEQFF. CDR3 in DNA: TGTGCCAGCAGTTTACAGGGGACAGGGGACAATGAGCAGTTCTTC. The complete variable domain, with remaining parts taken from reference TRBV28 and TRBJ2-1, reads DVKVTQSSRYLVKRTGEKVFLECVQDMDHENMFWYRQDPGLGLRLIYFSYDVKMKEKGDIPEGYSVSREKKERFSLILESASTNQTSMYLCASSLQGTGDNEQFFGPGTRLTVL.

Ten or more counts support this clonotype. The J gene is TRBJ2-7, the V gene TRBV2, with D perhaps matching TRBD2 (6 bases). In germline, CDR1 is SNHLY, CDR2 FYNNEI. V was pared by 6 bases and J by 0 bases, with 18 bases between. The CDR3 contains 16 residues. The CDR3 nucleotides read TGTGCCAGCAGCTCGCCTCAGCGGGCAAGCTCCTACGAGCAGTACTTC. It specifies CASSSPQRASSYEQYF.

The table lists this clonotype with many counts. V and J are TRBV20-1 and TRBJ2-2; 7 nucleotides match TRBD1. Germline V gene lookup returns CDR1 DFQATT and CDR2 SNEGSKA (reference sequence). The CDR3 runs to 14 residues. V was pared by 6 bases and J by 6 bases, with 10 bases of the junction left unmatched. Written as DNA, the CDR3 is TGCAGTGCCCCAGGGGGAAACTATCCCGGGGAGCTGTTTTTT. This gives the protein CSAPGGNYPGELFF.

This clonotype was detected many times. J is TRBJ2-2 and V is TRBV10-3, with D possibly matching TRBD2 (5 bases). The V end was cut by 10 bases, the J end by 0 bases, with 9 bases between. The CDR3 contains 13 residues. The germline V gene has CDR1 ENHRY and CDR2 SYGVKD. CDR3 amino acids: CATTRANTGELFF. CDR3 DNA sequence: TGTGCCACAACGCGGGCGAACACCGGGGAGCTGTTTTTT.

This clonotype was counted ten times or more. The chain links TRBV7-3 to TRBJ2-3, with 8 bases identical to TRBD2. Germline V gives CDR1 SGHTA, CDR2 FQGTGA. V trimming: 2 bases; J trimming: 5 bases; junction bases outside the gene matches: 9. The CDR3 extends over 16 amino acids. DNA for the CDR3: TGTGCCAGCAGCTTATTCCCCTCGGGGGGGATAGATACGCAGTATTTT. Residues: CASSLFPSGGIDTQYF. The whole variable domain, remainder taken from reference TRBV7-3 and TRBJ2-3, is GAGVSQTPSNKVTEKGKYVELRCDPISGHTALYWYRQSLGQGPEFLIYFQGTGAADDSGLPNDRFFAVRPEGSVSTLKIQRTERGDSAVYLCASSLFPSGGIDTQYFGPGTRLTVL.

This sequence joins TRBV15 and TRBJ2-7; 8 nucleotides match TRBD1. With 2 bases clipped from V and 3 bases from J, the junction kept 6 bases outside the gene matches. The CDR3 is made up of 15 amino acids. Looked up from germline, CDR1 is LNHNV and CDR2 is YYDKDF (reference sequence). DNA of the CDR3: TGTGCCACCAGCAGAACCGGGACAGGTCTCTACGAGCAGTACTTC. This sequence encodes CATSRTGTGLYEQYF.

In its sample, this clonotype was seen a few times. Given a much more abundant clone one base away, this may be a read error. The rearrangement uses TRBV2 and TRBJ2-1; D is unclear. The CDR3 has 15 amino acids. From germline, CDR1 is SNHLY and CDR2 FYNNEI. Trimming left V 7 bases short and J 0 bases short, with 13 bases between. Written as DNA, the CDR3 is TGTGCCAGCACTCGCGACCAGTCCTCCTACAATGAGCAGTTCTTC. Translation gives CASTRDQSSYNEQFF.

This rearrangement joins TRBV6-1 to TRBJ1-5; no definite D call. Trimming took 3 bases from V and 5 from J, leaving 11 bases between them. The CDR3 extends over 14 amino acids. CDR1 is MNHNS and CDR2 is SASEGT in the germline V gene. The CDR3 DNA follows: TGTGCCAGCAGTGATGCCGGTTTCGATCAGCCCCAGCATTTT. This gives the protein CASSDAGFDQPQHF.

Details on this clonotype: A much more abundant neighbour one base away suggests this may be a read error. V usage is TRBV27 and J usage is TRBJ2-1, with 9 bases identical to TRBD2. The length of the CDR3 is 15 residues. Germline values: CDR1 MNHEY, CDR2 SMNVEV (reference sequence). The CDR3 spells CASSFGSGRVNERFF. CDR3 DNA: TGTGCCAGCAGTTTTGGTAGCGGGAGAGTAAATGAGCGGTTCTTC.

In its sample, this clonotype was seen many times. V usage is TRBV28 and J usage is TRBJ2-7; D gene ambiguous. CDR1 and CDR2 (germline): MDHEN, SYDVKM. Deletions cut 4 bases from V and 2 bases from J, with 15 bases between. This CDR3 comprises 15 residues. The chain's CDR3 is CASSSPPGGTYEQYF. For the CDR3, the DNA is TGTGCCAGCAGTTCTCCTCCGGGCGGAACCTACGAGCAGTACTTC.

The genes are TRBV24-1 and TRBJ2-7; 9 nucleotides line up with TRBD1. The ends lost 5 bases at V and 5 bases at J; junction bases unmatched: 12. This CDR3 has 16 residues. In germline, CDR1 is KGHDR, CDR2 SFDVKD. The CDR3 region has the DNA TGTGCCACCAGTGGCCCCCAAGGACAGGGGACGCACGAGCAGTACTTC. As protein: CATSGPQGQGTHEQYF.

The table lists this clonotype with many counts. The rearrangement links TRBV3-1 to TRBJ2-1; tentative D call: TRBD1 (6 bases). The germline CDR1 and CDR2 sequences are LGHDT and YNNKEL (reference sequence). The ends were cut back, 2 bases at V and 6 bases at J, with 14 bases in the middle. The CDR3 loop spans 15 amino acids. CDR3 loop: CASSQFQGTLNEQFF. CDR3 bases: TGTGCCAGCAGCCAATTTCAGGGGACCCTCAATGAGCAGTTCTTC.

This clonotype was seen a few times. Here the CDR3 reads CASTTEAGRDYNEQFF. The CDR3, as DNA: TGTGCCAGTACCACCGAAGCGGGAAGAGATTACAATGAGCAGTTCTTC. V and J are TRBV19 and TRBJ2-1; 7 bases match TRBD2. The V gene's germline CDR1 is LNHDA and CDR2 SQIVND (reference sequence). The CDR3 spans 16 residues. V trimming: 7 bases; J trimming: 4 bases; junction bases outside the gene matches: 13.

The chain couples TRBV6-1 to TRBJ1-2; 9 bases are a match to TRBD1. V was clipped by 2 bases and J by 8 bases; unmatched bases: 12. Germline assignment: CDR1 MNHNS and CDR2 SASEGT. The CDR3 is made up of 16 amino acids. CDR3 DNA: TGTGCCAGCAGTGAATCTTGGTCACAGGGGGCCGAGGGCTACACCTTC. Amino acid sequence: CASSESWSQGAEGYTF.

The rearrangement uses TRBV5-1 and TRBJ2-7, with TRBD2 matching 7 bases. CDR1 is SGHRS and CDR2 is YFSETQ in the germline V gene. V lost 0 bases and J lost 0; bases outside the gene matches: 3. This CDR3 region has 15 residues. The CDR3 here is CASSLEVAGSYEQYF. The CDR3 region has the DNA TGCGCCAGCAGCTTGGAGGTAGCGGGCTCCTACGAGCAGTACTTC.

In its sample, this clonotype was seen many times. This chain uses TRBV28 with TRBJ2-5; the D call may be TRBD1 or TRBD2 (5 bases each). The germline V gene encodes CDR1 MDHEN and CDR2 SYDVKM. V was trimmed by 5 bases and J by 1 base, leaving 14 bases between them. The length of the CDR3 is 15 residues. The CDR3 loop reads CASSAPGRPQETQYF. In nucleotides, the CDR3 is TGTGCCAGCAGTGCCCCGGGACGGCCCCAAGAGACCCAGTACTTC.

The V call is TRBV20-1, the J call TRBJ1-1, with unresolved D. The CDR3 has 9 residues. In germline, CDR1 is DFQATT, CDR2 SNEGSKA (reference sequence). Trimming left V 6 bases short and J 10 bases short, with 9 bases between. The CDR3 is CSAPPGAFF. The CDR3 nucleotides read TGCAGTGCCCCACCTGGAGCTTTCTTT.

The chain combines TRBV24-1 with TRBJ1-4; D may be TRBD1 (5 bases). Germline V CDR1 and CDR2: KGHDR, SFDVKD. The CDR3 spans 15 residues. V was clipped by 3 bases and J by 3 bases, with 10 bases between them. In DNA, the CDR3 is TGTGCCACCAGTGATGGCGGGACGGCTAATGAAAAACTGTTTTTT. The encoded protein is CATSDGGTANEKLFF.

This clonotype was observed many times. The chain couples TRBV27 to TRBJ2-1, with D maybe TRBD2 (6 bases). Germline CDR1 and CDR2: MNHEY and SMNVEV (reference sequence). V was pared by 6 bases and J by 6 bases, with 18 bases between. The CDR3 length is 15 residues. CDR3 DNA: TGTGCCAGCAGCTCCGGGACTGCCAAACTCAATGAGCAGTTCTTC. Translation: CASSSGTAKLNEQFF.

In its sample, this clonotype was seen many times. The V call is TRBV2, the J call TRBJ1-5, with D possibly being TRBD1 (6 bases). This CDR3 contains 13 residues. V dropped 9 bases and J dropped 4 bases, with 13 bases sitting between them. From germline, CDR1 is SNHLY and CDR2 FYNNEI. CDR3 DNA: TGTGCCAGTTCTGGACAGCGAAATCAGCCCCAGCATTTT. It translates to CASSGQRNQPQHF.